This TCR beta chain is from a study of regulatory T cells in long-lasting Graves disease. Study results and limitations: The TCR repertoire of persistent Graves' patients was less diverse than that of newly diagnosed ones.

This CDR3 has 17 residues. Unmatched junction bases numbered 8, after V lost 4 bases and J lost 4 bases. Germline CDR1 reads SGHAT; CDR2 reads FQNNGV. Time point reported: newly diagnosed GD, antithyroid drugs for less than 3 months. Isolated PBMC RNA provided the starting material for the TCR library. The guidelines of the American Thyroid Association were the basis for diagnosing Graves' disease. Patients came from an endocrinology department in Xi'an, China. EDTA tubes were used for drawing 8.5 to 9.5 milliliters of peripheral blood. This clonotype has a handful of counts. Its cognate antigen is unknown. Arm-PCR with iRepertoire HTBI primers amplified the CDR3 regions for these TCR beta libraries. TCRdb reanalysed the multiplex PCR reads using MiXCR and keeps one entry per CDR3 protein. Of 600,000 to 650,000 distinct CDR3 sequences listed, under 20% were seen once; the top ten hold 15% to 20%. These data were also filed under a second study, of T cells in Graves' hyperthyroidism and ophthalmopathy.

The chain couples TRBV11-2 to TRBJ2-3; 13 bases match TRBD2. The receptor was isolated from a woman aged 25 to 39 with Graves disease. The sample was peripheral blood mononuclear cells (PBMCs), taken at new diagnosis, from a patient treated with antithyroid drugs. For the CDR3, the DNA is TGTGCCAGCAGCTCGCCCGGAGGACTAGCGGGAGCAGATACGCAGTATTTT. Translated, it gives CASSSPGGLAGADTQYF.